The 29 T cell receptor beta chains below come from one sample, sequenced in a study of Graves' ophthalmopathy and Graves' hyperthyroidism. TCR beta CDR3 amplification used RNA transcripts. HTBI primers were used in a first-round RT-PCR, which preceded a second-round multiplex PCR. TCRdb re-called the multiplex PCR reads with MiXCR, one entry per CDR3 protein. The profile shows 150,000 or so distinct CDR3 sequences, approximately 40% of them singletons. The specimen sequenced was peripheral blood. These TCRs come from a young man with Graves' ophthalmopathy.

The chain recombines TRBV11-2 with TRBJ2-7; D remains ambiguous. V gave up 4 bases and J gave up 3 bases, with 19 bases separating them. The CDR3 contains 16 residues. The germline V gene encodes CDR1 SGHAT and CDR2 FQNNGV. CDR3 DNA: TGTGCCAGCAGCTCTTTTCTTAGTGGGGTCGTCTACGAGCAGTACTTC. This gives the protein CASSSFLSGVVYEQYF.

The V call is TRBV28, the J call TRBJ1-1; D uncertain. V was trimmed by 4 bases and J by 4 bases, leaving 16 bases between them. CDR3 length equals 15 residues. Germline V CDR1 and CDR2: MDHEN, SYDVKM. The CDR3 protein is CASSYPRAQVTEAFF. The CDR3 coding sequence is TGTGCCAGCAGTTACCCCCGGGCCCAGGTCACTGAAGCTTTCTTT.

This chain connects TRBV6-1 to TRBJ2-5; 8 bases line up with TRBD1. V lost 7 bases, J lost 1 base, and 5 bases stayed unmatched. CDR1 is MNHNS and CDR2 is SASEGT in the germline V gene. There are 14 residues in the CDR3. Written as DNA, the CDR3 is TGTGCCAGCATGACAGGGGCCCTCCAAGAGACCCAGTACTTC. Its translation is CASMTGALQETQYF.

This clonotype was detected many times. This chain joins TRBV12-5 and TRBJ1-2, with 7 bases that match TRBD1. CDR3 length: 15 residues. Per the germline V gene, CDR1 is LGHNT and CDR2 is FRNRAP. V lost 2 bases to trimming and J lost 2 bases; unmatched junction nucleotides: 5. The CDR3 spells CASGLIQGQNYGYTF. CDR3 nucleotides: TGTGCTAGTGGTTTGATACAGGGACAGAACTATGGCTACACCTTC.

The chain is built from TRBV12-3 or TRBV12-4 and TRBJ2-7; possibly TRBD2 for D (6 bases). V was shortened by 1 base and J by 0 bases, with 16 bases between the two germline ends. This CDR3 has 17 amino acids. This chain's CDR3 is CASSLGPSSANSYEQYF. Here the CDR3 DNA reads TGTGCCAGCAGTTTAGGCCCCTCTAGCGCGAACTCCTACGAGCAGTACTTC.

The sample holds many counts of this clonotype. The V call is TRBV18, the J call TRBJ2-6; 9 bases line up with TRBD1. The CDR3 length is 18 residues. Per the germline V gene, CDR1 is KGHSH and CDR2 is LQKENI. The ends lost 5 bases at V and 2 bases at J; junction bases unmatched: 10. The CDR3 reads CASSTTGGDRPGANVLTF. The CDR3 nucleotides read TGTGCCAGCTCAACCACAGGGGGCGACAGGCCTGGGGCCAACGTCCTGACTTTC. The full variable domain, with the rest looked up from reference TRBV18 and TRBJ2-6, is NAGVMQNPRHLVRRRGQEARLRCSPMKGHSHVYWYRQLPEEGLKFMVYLQKENIIDESGMPKERFSAEFPKEGPSILRIQQVVRGDSAAYFCASSTTGGDRPGANVLTFGAGSRLTVL.

The chain is built from TRBV20-1 and TRBJ2-1, with 12 nucleotides matching TRBD1. Germline-derived CDR1 and CDR2 are DFQATT and SNEGSKA (reference sequence). The ends lost 2 bases at V and 6 bases at J; junction bases unmatched: 8. CDR3 length: 16 amino acids. The CDR3 region has the DNA TGCAGTGCTAGACTTCCGGGACAGGGGGCCGGCAATGAGCAGTTCTTC. It is translated as CSARLPGQGAGNEQFF.

The rearrangement joins TRBV2 to TRBJ2-7; possibly TRBD1 or TRBD2 for D (5 bases each). There are 12 residues in the CDR3. The germline V and J ends were trimmed by 8 bases and 4 bases, with 12 bases remaining between them. The germline gives CDR1 SNHLY, CDR2 FYNNEI. Here the CDR3 reads CASSGTRYEQYF. The CDR3 bases are TGTGCCAGCTCCGGGACCAGATACGAGCAGTACTTC.

This clonotype has ten or more counts. The CDR3 DNA sequence: TGTGCCAGCAGCTATCTTCGAAATACCTACGAGCAGTACTTC. Translated, it gives CASSYLRNTYEQYF. V is TRBV7-8 and J is TRBJ2-7; no clear D gene. Germline CDR1 SGHVS, CDR2 FQNEAQ. The CDR3 contains 14 residues. V was clipped by 4 bases and J by 2 bases, with 12 bases between them.

This clonotype was counted between two and nine times. This sequence joins TRBV12-3 or TRBV12-4 and TRBJ1-6; tentatively, D is TRBD1 (5 bases). This CDR3 is 14 amino acids long. The V and J ends lost 10 bases and 7 bases respectively, with 17 bases between them. This CDR3 reads CATSRGSGNSPLHF. CDR3 nucleotides: TGTGCCACCTCCCGGGGGAGTGGAAATTCACCCCTCCACTTT.

The J gene is TRBJ1-6, the V gene TRBV12-3 or TRBV12-4; D perhaps matches TRBD1 (5 bases). The germline V and J ends were trimmed by 3 bases and 10 bases, with 13 bases remaining between them. CDR3 length: 14 residues. The CDR3 is CASSLVAEGSPLHF. Written as DNA, the CDR3 is TGTGCCAGCAGTTTGGTAGCCGAGGGGTCACCCCTCCACTTT.

This clonotype was seen at least ten times. The V gene is TRBV24-1, the J gene TRBJ1-1; D gene unclear. V lost 0 bases, J lost 10 bases, and 20 bases lay in between. The CDR3 totals 16 residues. The germline V gene encodes CDR1 KGHDR and CDR2 SFDVKD. The CDR3 loop is CATSDLQDGKDEGAFF. DNA for the CDR3: TGTGCCACCAGTGATTTGCAGGACGGTAAGGACGAAGGAGCTTTCTTT.

The table lists this clonotype with a count of one. The chain carries TRBV6-1 and TRBJ1-1; TRBD1 might be the D (5 bases). The germline CDR1 and CDR2 sequences are MNHNS and SASEGT. The CDR3 contains 11 residues. Trimming removed 7 bases at V and 9 bases at J, with 12 bases between. DNA of the CDR3: TGTGCCAGCACCTCGACAGCTCAAGCTTTCTTT. It yields the protein CASTSTAQAFF.

This clonotype was seen repeatedly, ten times or more. The genes are TRBV28 and TRBJ2-7, with a weak D call TRBD1 (5 bases). The germline V gene encodes CDR1 MDHEN and CDR2 SYDVKM. This CDR3 comprises 15 residues. Trimming pared 3 bases from V and 0 bases from J, leaving 12 bases between. CDR3 region: CASSFTGLSSYEQYF. In nucleotides, the CDR3 is TGTGCCAGCAGTTTCACAGGCTTGAGCTCCTACGAGCAGTACTTC.

This clonotype has just one count. The gene calls are TRBV28 and TRBJ1-1; D not certain. The V end lost 5 bases, the J end lost 1 base, and 14 bases lay between the germline ends. This CDR3 is 15 amino acids long. Germline V gene sequence: CDR1 MDHEN, CDR2 SYDVKM. The chain's CDR3 is CASSTFEPGNTEAFF. The CDR3 nucleotides are TGTGCCAGCAGTACTTTTGAGCCAGGGAACACTGAAGCTTTCTTT.

This clonotype was picked up many times. The chain employs TRBV29-1 and TRBJ1-2, with TRBD1 matching 8 bases. With V trimmed by 5 bases and J by 9 bases, 11 bases remained unmatched. The CDR3 length is 13 residues. The germline V gene has CDR1 SQVTM and CDR2 ANQGSEA. The CDR3 coding sequence is TGCAGCGTTTCCGGGACAGGAGTCTTTAGCTACACCTTC. This codes for CSVSGTGVFSYTF.

This clonotype was observed many times. The V call is TRBV5-1, the J call TRBJ1-2; D gene ambiguous. Germline lookup yields CDR1 SGHRS and CDR2 YFSETQ. V was clipped by 0 bases and J by 6 bases, with 6 bases between them. The CDR3 spans 12 residues. The CDR3 nucleotides are TGCGCCAGCAGCTTGGGGGAGGATGGCTACACCTTC. It is translated as CASSLGEDGYTF.

This clonotype was seen at least ten times. This chain uses TRBV12-3 or TRBV12-4 with TRBJ2-5; D unclear. V dropped 8 bases and J dropped 2 bases, with 3 bases sitting between them. The CDR3 is 10 residues long. The CDR3 loop reads CASGQETQYF. CDR3 nucleotide sequence: TGTGCCAGCGGTCAAGAGACCCAGTACTTC.

This clonotype came up many times. V and J are TRBV12-3 or TRBV12-4 and TRBJ1-1; TRBD1 is a possible D gene (6 bases). Trimming shortened V by 3 bases and J by 5 bases, and 16 bases separated the two germline ends. The CDR3 is 15 amino acids. CDR3 nucleotide sequence: TGTGCCAGCAGTTTCCCGTGGAGGGGGAGGACTGAAGCTTTCTTT. It yields the protein CASSFPWRGRTEAFF.

This clonotype was counted ten times or more. The rearrangement joins TRBV7-2 to TRBJ2-5; unclear D gene. Per the germline V gene, CDR1 is SGHTA and CDR2 is FQGNSA. Between the trimmed V and J ends, which lost 3 bases and 7 bases, there was a span of 15 bases. The CDR3 contains 14 residues. CDR3 in amino acids: CASSFGNWEGTQYF. CDR3 in DNA: TGTGCCAGCAGCTTTGGAAACTGGGAAGGGACCCAGTACTTC. Full variable domain (missing parts from reference TRBV7-2 and TRBJ2-5): GAGVSQSPSNKVTEKGKDVELRCDPISGHTALYWYRQSLGQGLEFLIYFQGNSAPDKSGLPSDRFSAERTGGSVSTLTIQRTQQEDSAVYLCASSFGNWEGTQYFGPGTRLLVL.

The J gene is TRBJ1-2, the V gene TRBV6-2 or TRBV6-3, with D perhaps matching TRBD1 (6 bases). CDR3 length: 13 residues. The germline V gene has CDR1 MNHEY and CDR2 SVGEGT. Trimming took off 8 bases at V and 5 bases at J, with 15 bases between the two ends. CDR3 nucleotide sequence: TGTGCCAGCTGCACAGGGACGGGGTATGGCTACACCTTC. Its protein product is CASCTGTGYGYTF.

The table lists this clonotype with many counts. This chain connects TRBV29-1 to TRBJ2-7; TRBD1 is a possible D gene (5 bases). The germline gives CDR1 SQVTM, CDR2 ANQGSEA. V was pared by 4 bases and J by 2 bases, with 15 bases between. The CDR3 covers 14 residues. CDR3 in DNA: TGCAGCGTTGTTTATCCCAGGGATCCCTACGAGCAGTACTTC. It codes for CSVVYPRDPYEQYF.

This clonotype was picked up many times. This chain uses TRBV20-1 with TRBJ1-3; TRBD1 might be the D (6 bases). The V gene's germline CDR1 is DFQATT and CDR2 SNEGSKA (reference sequence). V lost 1 base to trimming and J lost 2 bases, with 15 bases between them. The CDR3 contains 16 residues. This CDR3 is CSARARIEGAGNTIYF. The CDR3 coding sequence is TGCAGTGCTAGAGCGAGAATAGAGGGGGCTGGAAACACCATATATTTT.

This clonotype was seen many times. V usage is TRBV12-3 or TRBV12-4 and J usage is TRBJ1-2; D gene unclear. V was shortened by 3 bases and J by 5 bases, with 10 bases between the two germline ends. There are 13 residues in the CDR3. CDR3 in DNA: TGTGCCAGCAGTTTCATCCGGGAGTATGGCTACACCTTC. This encodes CASSFIREYGYTF.

This clonotype has ten or more counts. The gene calls are TRBV11-3 and TRBJ2-7; tentatively, D is TRBD1 or TRBD2 (5 bases each). V gave up 1 base and J gave up 0 bases, with 19 bases separating them. This CDR3 is built from 18 residues. Germline CDR1 and CDR2: SGHNT and YENEEA. Here the CDR3 reads CASSLGWGETGPSYEQYF. The CDR3 DNA is TGTGCCAGCAGCTTAGGTTGGGGCGAAACGGGACCCTCCTACGAGCAGTACTTC.

This clonotype was observed at least ten times. This sequence joins TRBV19 and TRBJ1-1, with 7 bases identical to TRBD1. This CDR3 has 14 amino acids. After removal of 7 bases from V and 5 bases from J, the junction contained 10 bases not matched to a gene. CDR1 is LNHDA and CDR2 is SQIVND in the germline V gene (reference sequence). The CDR3 reads CASTHDRVRTEAFF. Written as DNA, the CDR3 is TGTGCCAGTACCCACGACAGGGTTCGGACTGAAGCTTTCTTT.

A single count supports this clonotype. This chain links TRBV7-2 with TRBJ2-7; perhaps TRBD2 as D (6 bases). The CDR3 has 13 amino acids. Per germline, CDR1 SGHTA and CDR2 FQGNSA. Trimming removed 2 bases at V and 7 bases at J, with 12 bases between. The CDR3 nucleotides read TGTGCCAGCAGCTTATCAGGAGGGGAAGAGCAGTACTTC. Residues: CASSLSGGEEQYF. The full variable domain, rest sourced from reference TRBV7-2 and TRBJ2-7, is GAGVSQSPSNKVTEKGKDVELRCDPISGHTALYWYRQSLGQGLEFLIYFQGNSAPDKSGLPSDRFSAERTGGSVSTLTIQRTQQEDSAVYLCASSLSGGEEQYFGPGTRLTVT.

This clonotype was picked up many times. J is TRBJ1-1 and V is TRBV12-5; D not resolved. The ends were cut back, 0 bases at V and 1 base at J, with 9 bases in the middle. This CDR3 has 15 amino acids. Germline V gives CDR1 LGHNT, CDR2 FRNRAP. The CDR3 DNA follows: TGTGCTAGTGGTTTGGTACGAGTGGGGAACACTGAAGCTTTCTTT. Its protein product is CASGLVRVGNTEAFF.

The V gene is TRBV7-6, the J gene TRBJ1-5; TRBD1 agrees at 7 bases. In germline, CDR1 is SGHVS, CDR2 FNYEAQ. This CDR3 contains 15 residues. With V trimmed by 5 bases and J by 4 bases, 8 bases remained unmatched. The CDR3 sequence: CASSVDGTANQPQHF. CDR3 nucleotide sequence: TGTGCCAGCAGCGTAGATGGGACAGCTAATCAGCCCCAGCATTTT.